The rows below give T cell receptor beta chains drawn from one sample of a study of CD8 T cells in ankylosing spondylitis. TCRdb re-analysed the 5' RACE reads in MiXCR, keeping a single row per CDR3 protein. The sample has 200,000 or so distinct CDR3 sequences; 13% are singletons. Source material: blood, either unsorted or a sorted T cell fraction (not recorded which). These receptors were taken from a female donor with ankylosing spondylitis or in good health (not recorded which). Both conserved end residues are part of each CDR3. Each record gives: clone size, D gene, J gene, V gene, CDR3 protein, CDR3 DNA. The D gene is left open where the match is weak. Size tells how often a clone was seen (once, few, many) or the class of an expanded clone, and some rows leave it out.

size: many
D: TRBD1
J: TRBJ2-3
V: TRBV5-1
CDR3: CASSSRRDRGPDTQYF
DNA: TGCGCCAGCAGCTCAAGAAGGGACAGGGGGCCAGATACGCAGTATTTT

size: NA
D: NA
J: TRBJ2-7
V: TRBV18
CDR3: CASSPDRDAEQYF
DNA: TGTGCCAGCTCACCGGACCGGGACGCCGAGCAGTACTTC

size: many
D: NA
J: TRBJ1-3
V: TRBV28
CDR3: CASTWGARNTIYF
DNA: TGTGCCAGCACCTGGGGGGCCAGAAACACCATATATTTT

size: many
D: NA
J: TRBJ2-7
V: TRBV3-1
CDR3: CASSQDTYEQYF
DNA: TGTGCCAGCAGCCAAGACACCTACGAGCAGTACTTC

size: many
D: TRBD2
J: TRBJ2-7
V: TRBV12-3/TRBV12-4
CDR3: CASSTGTSAYEQYF
DNA: TGTGCCAGCAGCACCGGGACTAGCGCCTACGAGCAGTACTTC

size: NA
D: NA
J: TRBJ2-7
V: TRBV5-1
CDR3: CASSPVRDPSSEQYF
DNA: TGCGCCAGCAGCCCCGTGAGGGACCCCTCCTCCGAGCAGTACTTC

size: many
D: NA
J: TRBJ2-7
V: TRBV5-6
CDR3: CASSLETLLVPYEQYF
DNA: TGTGCCAGCAGCCTGGAAACTCTCCTGGTACCCTACGAGCAGTACTTC

size: few
D: TRBD1
J: TRBJ2-7
V: TRBV27
CDR3: CASSLSNYRDRVVKQYF
DNA: TGTGCCAGCAGTTTATCGAATTACCGGGACAGGGTCGTAAAGCAGTACTTC

size: many
D: TRBD2
J: TRBJ2-3
V: TRBV7-6
CDR3: CASSLGGGAGLLLYF
DNA: TGTGCCAGCAGCTTGGGTGGTGGAGCGGGGCTACTGTTGTATTTT

size: NA
D: NA
J: TRBJ1-1
V: TRBV7-8
CDR3: CASSLEGGPRNTEAFF
DNA: TGTGCCAGCAGCTTAGAAGGCGGCCCTAGGAACACTGAAGCTTTCTTT

size: many
D: NA
J: TRBJ2-1
V: TRBV24-1
CDR3: CATAGADSYNEQFF
DNA: TGTGCCACCGCAGGGGCGGACTCCTACAATGAGCAGTTCTTC

size: NA
D: TRBD1
J: TRBJ1-4
V: TRBV7-9
CDR3: CASSPSGQGNGKLFF
DNA: TGTGCCAGCAGCCCATCTGGACAGGGGAACGGAAAACTGTTTTTT

size: many
D: NA
J: TRBJ2-2
V: TRBV20-1
CDR3: CSASVQLNTGELFF
DNA: TGCAGTGCTAGTGTGCAGCTAAACACCGGGGAGCTGTTTTTT

size: many
D: TRBD2
J: TRBJ2-3
V: TRBV20-1
CDR3: CSARPELAGHTDTQYF
DNA: TGCAGTGCTAGGCCGGAACTAGCGGGACACACAGATACGCAGTATTTT

size: NA
D: TRBD1
J: TRBJ1-2
V: TRBV6-1
CDR3: CASSPTGDEGYTF
DNA: TGTGCCAGCAGTCCGACAGGGGATGAAGGCTACACCTTC

size: many
D: TRBD2
J: TRBJ2-1
V: TRBV29-1
CDR3: CSAGLAGVNEQFF
DNA: TGCAGCGCAGGACTAGCGGGAGTGAATGAGCAGTTCTTC

size: many
D: NA
J: TRBJ1-4
V: TRBV4-3
CDR3: CASSQGFEGFKLFF
DNA: TGCGCCAGCAGCCAAGGTTTTGAGGGGTTTAAACTGTTTTTT

size: many
D: NA
J: TRBJ2-7
V: TRBV7-2
CDR3: CASSLQGSVPSYEQYF
DNA: TGTGCCAGCAGCTTGCAGGGATCGGTCCCCTCCTACGAGCAGTACTTC

size: many
D: NA
J: TRBJ2-7
V: TRBV20-1
CDR3: CSAETNAREQYF
DNA: TGCAGTGCTGAGACAAACGCGAGGGAGCAGTACTTC

size: many
D: NA
J: TRBJ1-4
V: TRBV12-3/TRBV12-4
CDR3: CASSLNSNNEKLFF
DNA: TGTGCCAGCAGTTTAAACAGCAATAATGAAAAACTGTTTTTT

size: many
D: NA
J: TRBJ2-1
V: TRBV20-1
CDR3: CSARGLGFMLNEQFF
DNA: TGCAGTGCTAGAGGGCTGGGATTTATGCTCAATGAGCAGTTCTTC

size: NA
D: NA
J: TRBJ2-7
V: TRBV7-2
CDR3: CASSLEGGAWLSYF
DNA: TGTGCCAGCAGCTTAGAGGGGGGGGCATGGCTTTCGTACTTC

size: many
D: TRBD1
J: TRBJ2-2
V: TRBV6-2/TRBV6-3
CDR3: CASSSRGQGRTGELFF
DNA: TGTGCCAGCAGCTCCCGGGGACAGGGGCGGACCGGGGAGCTGTTTTTT

size: many
D: TRBD1
J: TRBJ2-1
V: TRBV29-1
CDR3: CSVLGDRDYNEQFF
DNA: TGCAGCGTTTTAGGGGACAGGGACTACAATGAGCAGTTCTTC

size: many
D: NA
J: TRBJ1-1
V: TRBV11-2
CDR3: CASSQRQEMNTEAFF
DNA: TGTGCCAGCAGCCAAAGACAGGAGATGAACACTGAAGCTTTCTTT

size: NA
D: NA
J: TRBJ2-1
V: TRBV12-3/TRBV12-4
CDR3: CASSLAVGYYNEQFF
DNA: TGTGCCAGCAGTTTAGCCGTAGGTTACTACAATGAGCAGTTCTTC

size: many
D: TRBD2
J: TRBJ2-7
V: TRBV12-3/TRBV12-4
CDR3: CASSFSGKDYEQYF
DNA: TGTGCCAGCAGTTTTAGCGGGAAAGACTACGAGCAGTACTTC

size: many
D: NA
J: TRBJ1-1
V: TRBV5-1
CDR3: CASSLSGVSTEAFF
DNA: TGCGCCAGCAGCTTGTCAGGGGTCAGCACTGAAGCTTTCTTT

size: many
D: NA
J: TRBJ1-5
V: TRBV5-5
CDR3: CASSLEPNQPQHF
DNA: TGTGCCAGCAGCTTGGAGCCCAATCAGCCCCAGCATTTT

size: many
D: NA
J: TRBJ2-7
V: TRBV27
CDR3: CASSLRVQGIYEQYF
DNA: TGTGCCAGCAGTTTGAGAGTCCAGGGCATTTACGAGCAGTACTTC

size: few
D: TRBD2
J: TRBJ2-2
V: TRBV18
CDR3: CASSPRGLAGGSNTGELFF
DNA: TGTGCCAGCTCACCGCGAGGACTAGCGGGAGGTTCGAACACCGGGGAGCTGTTTTTT

size: few
D: TRBD2
J: TRBJ2-1
V: TRBV18
CDR3: CASGEGSPDNEQFF
DNA: TGTGCCAGCGGGGAGGGGTCCCCCGACAATGAGCAGTTCTTC

size: few
D: NA
J: TRBJ1-6
V: TRBV5-5
CDR3: CASSLPGVPLHF
DNA: TGTGCCAGCAGCCTCCCTGGAGTGCCCCTCCACTTT

size: many
D: NA
J: TRBJ2-5
V: TRBV12-3/TRBV12-4
CDR3: CASSFGARETQYF
DNA: TGTGCCAGCAGTTTTGGGGCGAGGGAGACCCAGTACTTC

size: few
D: NA
J: TRBJ2-1
V: TRBV7-2
CDR3: CASSQGIVYNEQFF
DNA: TGTGCCAGCAGCCAGGGAATCGTCTACAATGAGCAGTTCTTC

size: NA
D: TRBD1
J: TRBJ1-1
V: TRBV12-3/TRBV12-4
CDR3: CASSPGTGANTEAFF
DNA: TGTGCCAGCAGTCCCGGGACAGGGGCGAACACTGAAGCTTTCTTT

size: many
D: TRBD2
J: TRBJ2-5
V: TRBV5-1
CDR3: CASSLRSSGRRTQYF
DNA: TGCGCCAGCAGCTTGAGGTCTAGCGGAAGGCGTACCCAGTACTTC

size: many
D: NA
J: TRBJ1-1
V: TRBV28
CDR3: CASTRGMNTEAFF
DNA: TGTGCCAGCACCAGAGGTATGAACACTGAAGCTTTCTTT

size: many
D: TRBD1
J: TRBJ2-1
V: TRBV5-1
CDR3: CASSLQTGTYNEQFF
DNA: TGCGCCAGCAGCTTGCAGACAGGGACCTACAATGAGCAGTTCTTC

size: NA
D: NA
J: TRBJ1-2
V: TRBV28
CDR3: CASTIGALGYTF
DNA: TGTGCCAGCACCATCGGAGCTCTGGGCTACACCTTC